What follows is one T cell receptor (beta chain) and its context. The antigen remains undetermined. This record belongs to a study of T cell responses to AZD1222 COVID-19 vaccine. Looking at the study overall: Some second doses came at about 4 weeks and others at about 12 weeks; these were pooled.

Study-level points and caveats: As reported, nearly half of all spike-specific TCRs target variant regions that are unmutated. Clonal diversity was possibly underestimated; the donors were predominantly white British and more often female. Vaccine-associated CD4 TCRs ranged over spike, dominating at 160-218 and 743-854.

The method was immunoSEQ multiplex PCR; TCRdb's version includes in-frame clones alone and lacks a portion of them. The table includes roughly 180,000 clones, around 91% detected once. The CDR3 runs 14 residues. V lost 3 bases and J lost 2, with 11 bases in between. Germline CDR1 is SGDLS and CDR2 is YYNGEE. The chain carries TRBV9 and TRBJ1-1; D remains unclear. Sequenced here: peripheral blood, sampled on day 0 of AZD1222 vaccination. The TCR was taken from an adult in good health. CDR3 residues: CASSGNTANTEAFF. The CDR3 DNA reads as TGTGCCAGCAGCGGTAATACAGCAAACACTGAAGCTTTCTTT.